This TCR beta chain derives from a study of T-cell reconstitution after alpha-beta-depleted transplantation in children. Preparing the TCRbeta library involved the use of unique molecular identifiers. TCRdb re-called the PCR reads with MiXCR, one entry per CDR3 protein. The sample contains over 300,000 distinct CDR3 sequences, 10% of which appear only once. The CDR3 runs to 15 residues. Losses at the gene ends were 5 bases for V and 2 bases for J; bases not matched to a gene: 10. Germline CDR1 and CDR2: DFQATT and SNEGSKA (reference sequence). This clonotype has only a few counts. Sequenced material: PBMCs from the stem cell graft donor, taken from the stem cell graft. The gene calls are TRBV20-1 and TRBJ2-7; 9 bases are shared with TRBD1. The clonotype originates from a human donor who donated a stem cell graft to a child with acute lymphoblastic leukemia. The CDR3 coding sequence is TGCAGTGCTGCGACCCCGGGACAGGGCACCTACGAGCAGTACTTC. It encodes CSAATPGQGTYEQYF.